Following are 18 T cell receptor beta chains from one sample sequenced in a study of cytomegalovirus exposure and HLA in healthy donors. Assay: immunoSEQ multiplex PCR; the TCRdb copy retains only in-frame clones and omits some. The sample records roughly 230,000 clones, around 91% being singletons. Sequencing was performed on PBMCs. The receptors derive from a woman aged 25 to 39 in good health and CMV-seronegative.

The chain joins TRBV6-1 to TRBJ1-3; the D gene is possibly TRBD1 (5 bases). The germline CDR1 and CDR2 sequences are MNHNS and SASEGT. V lost 6 bases and J 4 bases, leaving 16 bases between the germline ends. CDR3 length equals 15 residues. Written as DNA, the CDR3 is TGTGCCAGCAGCACCGGGACCGACGCCGGAAACACCATATATTTT. This gives the protein CASSTGTDAGNTIYF.

The rearrangement links TRBV11-2 to TRBJ2-7; no clear D gene. Trimming took 5 bases from V and 0 from J, leaving 11 bases between them. CDR3 length: 14 residues. CDR1 and CDR2 from the germline V gene are SGHAT and FQNNGV. CDR3 nucleotide sequence: TGTGCCAGCAGCCAAGAAGCGCACTCCTACGAGCAGTACTTC. The encoded protein is CASSQEAHSYEQYF.

The chain joins TRBV27 to TRBJ2-7; TRBD2 matches at 10 bases. This CDR3 region has 16 residues. Germline CDR1 and CDR2: MNHEY and SMNVEV (reference sequence). The J segment lost 2 bases and the V segment lost 0 bases, leaving 4 bases of the junction unmatched. The CDR3 DNA reads as TGTGCCAGCAGTTTATCGAGCGGGAGGGCCACCTACGAGCAGTACTTC. It encodes CASSLSSGRATYEQYF.

This chain uses TRBV7-2 with TRBJ2-7, with a tentative D call TRBD2 (6 bases). Germline CDR1 SGHTA, CDR2 FQGNSA. Deletions cut 1 base from V and 3 bases from J, with 22 bases between. CDR3 length equals 18 residues. The CDR3 is CASSLGRTSKRAGYEQYF. Written as DNA, the CDR3 is TGTGCCAGCAGCTTAGGGAGGACTTCTAAGCGGGCAGGCTACGAGCAGTACTTC.

Regarding this clone: A read error is likely here: a far larger clone is one base away. Different DNA sequences within this sample yield the same CDR3. The chain has TRBV5-1 and TRBJ2-7; D uncertain. This CDR3 spans 13 amino acids. The germline gives CDR1 SGHRS, CDR2 YFSETQ. The germline V and J ends were trimmed by 0 bases and 2 bases, with 6 bases remaining between them. CDR3 sequence (DNA): TGCGCCAGCAGCTTGGAGGGCCCCTACGAGCAGTACTTC. Encoded protein: CASSLEGPYEQYF.

The chain recombines TRBV9 with TRBJ2-7, with 8 positions matching TRBD1. V trimming: 3 bases; J trimming: 6 bases; junction bases outside the gene matches: 5. Germline-derived CDR1 and CDR2 are SGDLS and YYNGEE. The CDR3 contains 13 residues. The CDR3 protein is CASSAMTGVEQYF. Written as DNA, the CDR3 is TGTGCCAGCAGCGCCATGACAGGGGTCGAGCAGTACTTC.

V gene TRBV28 combines with J gene TRBJ1-4; 10 positions agree with TRBD1. The CDR3 covers 16 residues. V shed 5 bases, J shed 5 bases, and the junction held 8 bases outside the gene matches. Germline lookup yields CDR1 MDHEN and CDR2 SYDVKM. Here the CDR3 reads CASSPPRGQGNEKLFF. CDR3 nucleotide sequence: TGTGCCAGCAGTCCACCTCGGGGACAGGGGAATGAAAAACTGTTTTTT.

The CDR3, as DNA: TGTGCCAGCAGCTTTTCGGATTACGAGCAGTACTTC. Encoded protein: CASSFSDYEQYF. V is TRBV11-2 and J is TRBJ2-7; D is unresolved. The CDR3 is 12 residues long. Per germline, CDR1 SGHAT and CDR2 FQNNGV. V dropped 3 bases and J dropped 4 bases, with 7 bases sitting between them.

The chain recombines TRBV14 with TRBJ2-3; no firm D call. Per the germline V gene, CDR1 is SGHDN and CDR2 is FVKESK. The CDR3 sequence is 12 residues long. V was clipped by 4 bases and J by 4 bases, with 6 bases between them. The DNA of the CDR3 is TGTGCCAGCAGCCCGGCCGCAGATACGCAGTATTTT. Amino acid sequence: CASSPAADTQYF.

This chain uses TRBV6-6 with TRBJ2-3; tentatively, D is TRBD2 (5 bases). The length of the CDR3 is 16 residues. The germline V and J ends were trimmed by 7 bases and 2 bases, with 19 bases remaining between them. CDR1 MNHNY and CDR2 SVGAGI come from the germline V gene (reference sequence). CDR3: CASTDARRTDTDTQYF. CDR3 nucleotides: TGTGCCAGCACCGACGCCAGGAGGACTGACACAGATACGCAGTATTTT.

Only one count was recorded for this clone. V gene TRBV2 combines with J gene TRBJ2-5; 8 bases map to TRBD1. CDR1 and CDR2 (germline): SNHLY, FYNNEI. The junction had 13 bases not matched to a gene; V was cut back by 8 bases and J by 2 bases. The CDR3 loop spans 16 amino acids. The CDR3 sequence is CASGLPGQAVQETQYF. The CDR3 nucleotides are TGTGCCAGCGGGCTTCCGGGACAGGCAGTACAAGAGACCCAGTACTTC.

The chain employs TRBV28 and TRBJ2-7; possible D gene TRBD2, 6 bases. Trimming took off 2 bases at V and 1 base at J, with 12 bases between the two ends. The CDR3 is 15 amino acids. Per germline, CDR1 MDHEN and CDR2 SYDVKM. CDR3 sequence: CASSLGGSTSYEQYF. Written as DNA, the CDR3 is TGTGCCAGCAGTTTAGGGGGGTCGACTTCCTACGAGCAGTACTTC.

This chain joins TRBV12-5 and TRBJ2-3; the D call may be TRBD1 or TRBD2 (6 bases each). Germline V gives CDR1 LGHNT, CDR2 FRNRAP. This CDR3 spans 14 amino acids. V was trimmed by 6 bases and J by 5 bases, leaving 15 bases between them. The CDR3 coding sequence is TGTGCTAGTGGCAAAGGGGGGATCTTAGATACGCAGTATTTT. This sequence encodes CASGKGGILDTQYF.

The chain recombines TRBV19 with TRBJ2-2; 8 nucleotides match TRBD1. The germline gives CDR1 LNHDA, CDR2 SQIVND (reference sequence). The CDR3 is made up of 14 amino acids. Germline trimming cut 2 bases from V and 5 bases from J; bases unmatched to any gene: 1. The CDR3 loop reads CASSIQGATGELFF. DNA of the CDR3: TGTGCCAGTAGTATACAGGGGGCAACCGGGGAGCTGTTTTTT.

The chain joins TRBV6-1 to TRBJ2-1; 9 bases line up with TRBD2. CDR3 length equals 13 residues. Germline V gene data show CDR1 as MNHNS and CDR2 as SASEGT. V shed 6 bases, J shed 8 bases, and the junction held 5 bases outside the gene matches. The CDR3 sequence is CASRPPSGDEQFF. The DNA for the CDR3 is TGTGCCAGCAGGCCACCTAGCGGGGATGAGCAGTTCTTC.

The chain recombines TRBV19 with TRBJ1-4; tentatively, D is TRBD1 (5 bases). The CDR3 is made up of 15 amino acids. V lost 0 bases and J 8 bases, leaving 13 bases between the germline ends. Germline V gene sequence: CDR1 LNHDA, CDR2 SQIVND (reference sequence). The CDR3 spells CASSIDAGRGEKLFF. The CDR3 coding sequence is TGTGCCAGTAGTATAGATGCAGGGAGGGGAGAAAAACTGTTTTTT. The full variable domain, in which reference TRBV19 and TRBJ1-4 provide the parts outside the CDR3, is DGGITQSPKYLFRKEGQNVTLSCEQNLNHDAMYWYRQDPGQGLRLIYYSQIVNDFQKGDIAEGYSVSREKKESFPLTVTSAQKNPTAFYLCASSIDAGRGEKLFFGSGTQLSVL.

This clone was seen once. The CDR3 loop is CASSSLGLAGGGYTDTQYF. DNA for the CDR3: TGTGCCAGCAGCTCGCTGGGCCTAGCGGGAGGGGGCTACACAGATACGCAGTATTTT. The gene calls are TRBV28 and TRBJ2-3; 12 bases line up with TRBD2. Germline lookup yields CDR1 MDHEN and CDR2 SYDVKM. Trimming cost V 6 bases and J 2 bases; bases outside gene matches: 15. This CDR3 is built from 19 residues. The variable domain in full, with the rest retrieved from reference TRBV28 and TRBJ2-3, is DVKVTQSSRYLVKRTGEKVFLECVQDMDHENMFWYRQDPGLGLRLIYFSYDVKMKEKGDIPEGYSVSREKKERFSLILESASTNQTSMYLCASSSLGLAGGGYTDTQYFGPGTRLTVL.

The rearrangement joins TRBV28 to TRBJ1-2; tentative D call: TRBD1 (5 bases). Germline loops: CDR1 MDHEN, CDR2 SYDVKM. The CDR3 loop spans 13 amino acids. V dropped 3 bases and J dropped 3 bases, with 8 bases sitting between them. CDR3: CASSFRDDYGYTF. CDR3 nucleotides: TGTGCCAGCAGTTTCCGGGACGACTATGGCTACACCTTC.